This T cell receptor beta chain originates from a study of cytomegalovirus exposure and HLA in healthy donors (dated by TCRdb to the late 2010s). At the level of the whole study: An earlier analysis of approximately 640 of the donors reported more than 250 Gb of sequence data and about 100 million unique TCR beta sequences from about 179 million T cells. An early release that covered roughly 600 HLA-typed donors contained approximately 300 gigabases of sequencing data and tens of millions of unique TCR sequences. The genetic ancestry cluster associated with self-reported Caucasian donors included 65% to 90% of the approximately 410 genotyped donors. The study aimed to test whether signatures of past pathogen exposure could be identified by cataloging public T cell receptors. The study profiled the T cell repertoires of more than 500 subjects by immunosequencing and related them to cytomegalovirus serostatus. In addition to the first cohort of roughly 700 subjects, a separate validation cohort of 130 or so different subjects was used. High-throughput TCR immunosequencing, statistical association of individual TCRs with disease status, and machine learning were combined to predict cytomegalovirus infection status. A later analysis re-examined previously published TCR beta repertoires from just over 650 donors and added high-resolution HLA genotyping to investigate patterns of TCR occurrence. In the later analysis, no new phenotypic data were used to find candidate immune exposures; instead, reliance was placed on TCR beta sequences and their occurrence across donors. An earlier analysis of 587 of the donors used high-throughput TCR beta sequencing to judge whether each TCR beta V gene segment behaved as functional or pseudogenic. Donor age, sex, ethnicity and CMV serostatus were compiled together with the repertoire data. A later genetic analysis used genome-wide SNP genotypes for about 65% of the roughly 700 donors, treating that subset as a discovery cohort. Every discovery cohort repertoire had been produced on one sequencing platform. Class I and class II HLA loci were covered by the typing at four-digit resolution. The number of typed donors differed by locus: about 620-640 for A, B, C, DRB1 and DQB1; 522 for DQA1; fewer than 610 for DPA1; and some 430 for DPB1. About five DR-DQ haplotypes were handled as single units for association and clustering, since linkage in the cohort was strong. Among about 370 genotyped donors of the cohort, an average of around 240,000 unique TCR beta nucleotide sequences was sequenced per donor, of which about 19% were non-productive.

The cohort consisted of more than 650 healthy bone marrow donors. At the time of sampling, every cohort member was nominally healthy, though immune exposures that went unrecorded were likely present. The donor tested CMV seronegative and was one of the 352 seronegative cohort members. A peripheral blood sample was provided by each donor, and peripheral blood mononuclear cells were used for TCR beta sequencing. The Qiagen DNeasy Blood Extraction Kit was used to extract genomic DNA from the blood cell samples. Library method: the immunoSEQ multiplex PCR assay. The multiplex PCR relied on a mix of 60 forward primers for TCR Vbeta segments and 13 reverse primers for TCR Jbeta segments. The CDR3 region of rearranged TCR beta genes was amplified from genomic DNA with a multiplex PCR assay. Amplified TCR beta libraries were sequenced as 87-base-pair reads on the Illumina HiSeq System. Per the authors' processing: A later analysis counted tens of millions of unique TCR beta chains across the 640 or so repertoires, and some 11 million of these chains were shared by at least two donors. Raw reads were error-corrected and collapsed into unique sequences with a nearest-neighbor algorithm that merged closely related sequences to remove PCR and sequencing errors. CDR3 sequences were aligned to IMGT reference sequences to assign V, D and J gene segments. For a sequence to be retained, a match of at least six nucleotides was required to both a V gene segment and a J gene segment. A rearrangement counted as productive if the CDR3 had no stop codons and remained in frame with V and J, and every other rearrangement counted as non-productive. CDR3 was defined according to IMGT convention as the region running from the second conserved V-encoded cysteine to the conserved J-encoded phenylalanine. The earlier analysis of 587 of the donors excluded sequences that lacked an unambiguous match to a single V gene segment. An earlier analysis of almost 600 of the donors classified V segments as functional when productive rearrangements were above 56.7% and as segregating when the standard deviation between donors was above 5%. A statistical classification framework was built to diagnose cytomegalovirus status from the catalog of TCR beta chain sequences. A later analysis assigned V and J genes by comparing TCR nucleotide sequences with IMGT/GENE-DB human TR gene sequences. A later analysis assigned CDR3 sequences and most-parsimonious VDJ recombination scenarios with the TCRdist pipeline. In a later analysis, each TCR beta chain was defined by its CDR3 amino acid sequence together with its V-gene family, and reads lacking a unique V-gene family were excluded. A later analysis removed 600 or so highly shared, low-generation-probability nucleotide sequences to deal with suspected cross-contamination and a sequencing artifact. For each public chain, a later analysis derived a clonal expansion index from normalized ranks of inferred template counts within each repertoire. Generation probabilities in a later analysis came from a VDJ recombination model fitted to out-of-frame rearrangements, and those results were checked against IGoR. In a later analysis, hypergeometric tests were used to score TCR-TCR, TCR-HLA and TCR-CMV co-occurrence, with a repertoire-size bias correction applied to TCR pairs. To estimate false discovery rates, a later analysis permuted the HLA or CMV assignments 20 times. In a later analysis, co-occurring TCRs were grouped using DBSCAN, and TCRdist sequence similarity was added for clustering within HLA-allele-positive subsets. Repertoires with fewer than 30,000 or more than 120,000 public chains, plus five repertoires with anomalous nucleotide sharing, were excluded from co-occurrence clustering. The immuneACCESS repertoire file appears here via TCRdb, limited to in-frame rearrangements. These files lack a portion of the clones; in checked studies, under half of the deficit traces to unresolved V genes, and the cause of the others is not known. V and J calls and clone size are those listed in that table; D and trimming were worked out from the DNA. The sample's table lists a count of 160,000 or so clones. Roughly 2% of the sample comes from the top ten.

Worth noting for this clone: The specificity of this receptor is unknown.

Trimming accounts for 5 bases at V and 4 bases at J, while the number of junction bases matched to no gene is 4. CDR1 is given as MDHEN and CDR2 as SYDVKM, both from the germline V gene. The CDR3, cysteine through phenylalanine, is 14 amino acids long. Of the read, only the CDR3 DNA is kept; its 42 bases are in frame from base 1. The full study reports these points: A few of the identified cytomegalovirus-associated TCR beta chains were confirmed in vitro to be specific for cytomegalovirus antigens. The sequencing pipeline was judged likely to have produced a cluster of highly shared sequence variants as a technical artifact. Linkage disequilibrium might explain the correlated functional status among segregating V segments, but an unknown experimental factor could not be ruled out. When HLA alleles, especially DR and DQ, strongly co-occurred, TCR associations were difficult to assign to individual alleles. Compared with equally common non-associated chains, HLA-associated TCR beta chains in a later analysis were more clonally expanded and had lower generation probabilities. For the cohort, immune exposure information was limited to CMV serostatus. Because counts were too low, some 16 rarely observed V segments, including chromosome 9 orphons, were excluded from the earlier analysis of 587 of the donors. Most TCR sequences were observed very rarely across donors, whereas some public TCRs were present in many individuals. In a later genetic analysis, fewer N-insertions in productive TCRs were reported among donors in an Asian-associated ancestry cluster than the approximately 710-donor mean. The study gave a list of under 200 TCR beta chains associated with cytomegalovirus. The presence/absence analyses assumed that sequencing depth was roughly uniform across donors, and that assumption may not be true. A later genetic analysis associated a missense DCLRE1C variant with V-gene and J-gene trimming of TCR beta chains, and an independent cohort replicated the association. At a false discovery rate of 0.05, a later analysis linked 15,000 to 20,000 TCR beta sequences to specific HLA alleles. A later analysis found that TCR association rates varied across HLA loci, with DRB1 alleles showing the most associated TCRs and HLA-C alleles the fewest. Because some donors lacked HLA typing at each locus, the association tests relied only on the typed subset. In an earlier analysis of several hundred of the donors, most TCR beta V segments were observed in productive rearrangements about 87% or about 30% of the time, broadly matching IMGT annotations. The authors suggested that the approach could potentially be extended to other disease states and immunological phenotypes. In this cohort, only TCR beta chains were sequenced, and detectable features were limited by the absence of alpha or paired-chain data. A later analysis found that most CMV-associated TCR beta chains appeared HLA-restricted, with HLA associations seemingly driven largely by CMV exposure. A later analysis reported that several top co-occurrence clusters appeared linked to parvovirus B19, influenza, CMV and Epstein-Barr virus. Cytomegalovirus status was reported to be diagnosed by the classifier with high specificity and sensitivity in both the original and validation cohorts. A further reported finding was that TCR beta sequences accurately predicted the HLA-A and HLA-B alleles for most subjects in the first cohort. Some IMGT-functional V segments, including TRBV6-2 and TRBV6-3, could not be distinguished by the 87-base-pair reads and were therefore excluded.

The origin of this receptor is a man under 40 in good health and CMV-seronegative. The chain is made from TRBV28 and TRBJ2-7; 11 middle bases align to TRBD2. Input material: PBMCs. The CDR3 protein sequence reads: CASSPSGGPYEQYF. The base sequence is TGTGCCAGCAGTCCTAGCGGGGGGCCTTACGAGCAGTACTTC.